This T cell receptor beta chain was captured in a study of blood T cell repertoires in COVID-19. Here immunoSEQ multiplex PCR was the method, and the copy in TCRdb shows in-frame clones only, minus some. The table includes roughly 380,000 clones, about 88% detected once. This clone was seen only once. Sequence at one end of the junction differs from germline and may be a read error. From germline, CDR1 is SSHAT and CDR2 FNYEAQ (reference sequence). This CDR3 region has 16 residues. The sample taken for sequencing was PBMCs or T cells enriched from blood (not recorded which). The receptor was derived from a woman aged 25 to 39 who had recovered from COVID-19. V gene TRBV7-7 combines with J gene TRBJ2-2; 8 bases match TRBD1. The CDR3 is CASSLRTGMNTGELFF. CDR3 bases: TGTGCTAGCAGCCTCAGGACAGGGATGAACACCGGGGAGCTGTTTTTT.